Presented here are 23 T cell receptor beta chains from one specimen sequenced in a study of cytomegalovirus exposure and HLA in healthy donors. Clones were read by immunoSEQ multiplex PCR, and TCRdb kept only the in-frame ones, dropping some. The sample lists 90,000 to 130,000 clones; about nine tenths were seen once. Material for sequencing was PBMCs. The origin of the receptors is a woman between 18 and 29 years old in good health and CMV-seronegative.

The gene calls are TRBV5-1 and TRBJ2-5; 9 nucleotides match TRBD1. CDR1 and CDR2 (germline): SGHRS, YFSETQ. V was pared by 4 bases and J by 3 bases, with 4 bases of the junction left unmatched. The CDR3 sequence is 14 residues long. In DNA form, the CDR3 reads TGCGCCAGCAGCCCGGACAGGGGAGAAGAGACCCAGTACTTC. As protein: CASSPDRGEETQYF.

V and J are TRBV7-9 and TRBJ1-2; no reliable D call. This CDR3 region has 13 residues. Per germline, CDR1 SEHNR and CDR2 FQNEAQ (reference sequence). DNA of the CDR3: TGTGCGATCAATAACGGGTCTAACTATGGCTACACCTTC. Translated: CAINNGSNYGYTF.

This clone has only one observation. The V call is TRBV19, the J call TRBJ1-4; 8 bases fit TRBD1. This CDR3 is built from 14 residues. Germline CDR1 reads LNHDA; CDR2 reads SQIVND (reference sequence). The V segment lost 5 bases and the J segment 10 bases; nucleotides outside the gene matches: 9. DNA of the CDR3: TGTGCCAGTAGTGGACAGGGTGGCATTGGAAAACTGTTTTTT. Translation gives CASSGQGGIGKLFF.

The V gene is TRBV18, the J gene TRBJ2-2; TRBD2 agrees at 10 bases. Germline assignment: CDR1 KGHSH and CDR2 LQKENI. Trimming took 4 bases from V and 5 from J; bases not matched to a gene: 4. The CDR3 sequence is 15 residues long. CDR3 sequence: CASSLTSGKTGELFF. The CDR3 bases are TGTGCCAGCTCACTAACTAGCGGGAAGACCGGGGAGCTGTTTTTT.

V is TRBV28 and J is TRBJ1-4; D gene uncertain. Trimming took off 2 bases at V and 6 bases at J, with 10 bases between the two ends. CDR1 and CDR2 from the germline V gene are MDHEN and SYDVKM. The CDR3 runs 14 residues. DNA of the CDR3: TGTGCCAGCAGTTTAACGAGCGATTATGAAAAACTGTTTTTT. It yields the protein CASSLTSDYEKLFF.

The genes are TRBV6-1 and TRBJ1-1, with D possibly TRBD1 on 6 matching bases. V lost 6 bases, J lost 4 bases, and 12 bases lay in between. Germline loops: CDR1 MNHNS, CDR2 SASEGT. This CDR3 comprises 13 residues. For the CDR3, the DNA is TGTGCCAGCAGCTTACAGGGTACCACTGAAGCTTTCTTT. Translating gives CASSLQGTTEAFF.

This sequence joins TRBV6-1 and TRBJ2-1; D perhaps matches TRBD2 (6 bases). Per the germline V gene, CDR1 is MNHNS and CDR2 is SASEGT. This CDR3 comprises 16 residues. V was trimmed by 0 bases and J by 7 bases, leaving 16 bases between them. The CDR3 nucleotides read TGTGCCAGCAGTGAAGCCGGGAGAAAGACGTATAATGAGCAGTTCTTC. This codes for CASSEAGRKTYNEQFF.

The gene calls are TRBV7-3 and TRBJ2-2; D is undetermined. The CDR3 is made up of 12 amino acids. Germline CDR1 reads SGHTA; CDR2 reads FQGTGA. V dropped 1 base and J dropped 5 bases, with 2 bases sitting between them. The CDR3 is CASSLITGELFF. The CDR3 bases are TGTGCCAGCAGCTTAATAACCGGGGAGCTGTTTTTT.

This clone showed up just once. J is TRBJ1-1 and V is TRBV20-1, with D unclear. This CDR3 contains 8 residues. Germline V gives CDR1 DFQATT, CDR2 SNEGSKA (reference sequence). CDR3 sequence reads: CRADEAFF. The CDR3 DNA is TGCAGGGCCGATGAAGCTTTCTTT.

This chain connects TRBV9 to TRBJ1-2; 10 bases match TRBD1. The ends lost 3 bases at V and 4 bases at J; junction bases unmatched: 6. In germline, CDR1 is SGDLS, CDR2 YYNGEE. The CDR3 totals 15 residues. CDR3 in amino acids: CASSGGTGVVYGYTF. In DNA form, the CDR3 reads TGTGCCAGCAGCGGAGGGACAGGGGTGGTCTATGGCTACACCTTC. Full variable domain (rest looked up from reference TRBV9 and TRBJ1-2): DSGVTQTPKHLITATGQRVTLRCSPRSGDLSVYWYQQSLDQGLQFLIQYYNGEERAKGNILERFSAQQFPDLHSELNLSSLELGDSALYFCASSGGTGVVYGYTFGSGTRLTVV.

CDR3 sequence: CASSDLTGELFF. For the CDR3, the DNA is TGTGCCAGCAGTGACCTGACCGGGGAGCTGTTTTTT. The chain has TRBV25-1 and TRBJ2-2, with no clear D. V lost 3 bases and J 5 bases, leaving 4 bases between the germline ends. In germline, CDR1 is MGHDK, CDR2 SYGVNS. The CDR3 sequence is 12 residues long.

This clone was observed a few times. The chain employs TRBV15 and TRBJ1-5; D might be TRBD1 (5 bases). Germline-derived CDR1 and CDR2 are LNHNV and YYDKDF (reference sequence). The CDR3 is 15 amino acids. Trimming pared 3 bases from V and 0 bases from J, leaving 9 bases between. This CDR3 is CATSRTVGSNQPQHF. The DNA of the CDR3 is TGTGCCACCAGCAGGACAGTAGGTAGCAATCAGCCCCAGCATTTT. The full variable domain, rest sourced from reference TRBV15 and TRBJ1-5, is DAMVIQNPRYQVTQFGKPVTLSCSQTLNHNVMYWYQQKSSQAPKLLFHYYDKDFNNEADTPDNFQSRRPNTSFCFLDIRSPGLGDTAMYLCATSRTVGSNQPQHFGDGTRLSIL.

This chain connects TRBV9 to TRBJ2-3; a possible D gene is TRBD2 (7 bases). There are 15 residues in the CDR3. In germline, CDR1 is SGDLS, CDR2 YYNGEE. Trimming took 3 bases from V and 1 from J, leaving 12 bases between them. CDR3 protein: CASSEGGGGTDTQYF. DNA for the CDR3: TGTGCCAGCAGCGAGGGGGGAGGGGGCACAGATACGCAGTATTTT.

The table lists this clone with many counts. The V and J genes are TRBV27 and TRBJ1-3; no clear D. Deletions cut 6 bases from V and 0 bases from J, with 12 bases between. CDR1 and CDR2 from the germline V gene are MNHEY and SMNVEV (reference sequence). There are 15 residues in the CDR3. The CDR3, as DNA: TGTGCCAGCAGATTGGCAGGATCCTCTGGAAACACCATATATTTT. Protein sequence: CASRLAGSSGNTIYF.

CDR3 DNA: TGTGCCACCAGCAAAGCTCGGGGAGGGCCCGACCAGGCCAACGAGCAGTACTTC. Amino acids: CATSKARGGPDQANEQYF. The chain couples TRBV15 to TRBJ2-7, with 7 bases lining up with TRBD2. The germline V gene has CDR1 LNHNV and CDR2 YYDKDF (reference sequence). The J segment lost 5 bases and the V segment lost 4 bases, leaving 20 bases of the junction unmatched. The CDR3 has 18 residues.

This clone was seen only a few times. The chain recombines TRBV29-1 with TRBJ1-5, with D perhaps matching TRBD1 (6 bases). The CDR3 contains 14 residues. Deletions cut 6 bases from V and 1 base from J, with 13 bases between. Germline V lookup: CDR1 SQVTM, CDR2 ANQGSEA. The CDR3 DNA sequence: TGCAGCGTCGGGCTTGGACAGAGCAATCAGCCCCAGCATTTT. Residues: CSVGLGQSNQPQHF.

The chain couples TRBV16 to TRBJ1-6, with 7 bases that match TRBD1. CDR1 KGHSY and CDR2 FQNENV come from the germline V gene. V shed 4 bases, J shed 7 bases, and the junction held 7 bases outside the gene matches. The CDR3 extends over 15 amino acids. CDR3 sequence (DNA): TGTGCCAGCAGCCGCCGGGACAGTCTAAATTCACCCCTCCACTTT. It translates to CASSRRDSLNSPLHF.

The chain employs TRBV28 and TRBJ1-2, with a weak D call TRBD1 (5 bases). The CDR3 sequence is 14 residues long. Trimming took 3 bases from V and 8 from J, leaving 16 bases between them. Germline V CDR1 and CDR2: MDHEN, SYDVKM. CDR3 sequence (DNA): TGTGCCAGCAGTTTGGGACCGACTAGGGGAGGCTACACCTTC. Its protein product is CASSLGPTRGGYTF.

The chain combines TRBV29-1 with TRBJ2-1; 8 positions agree with TRBD2. This CDR3 is 15 amino acids long. The germline CDR1 and CDR2 sequences are SQVTM and ANQGSEA. The V gene end was trimmed by 6 bases and the J gene end by 6 bases; junction bases not matched to a gene: 13. CDR3 DNA sequence: TGCAGCGTCCCCTCTACGGGAGGGTTGGGCAATGAGCAGTTCTTC. It codes for CSVPSTGGLGNEQFF.

V usage is TRBV7-6 and J usage is TRBJ1-2; 9 positions agree with TRBD1. The CDR3 runs to 14 residues. J lost 4 bases, V lost 4 bases, and 4 bases had no gene match. The germline CDR1 and CDR2 sequences are SGHVS and FNYEAQ. CDR3 bases: TGTGCCAGCAGCTCGGGACAGGGCCCCTATGGCTACACCTTC. Translation: CASSSGQGPYGYTF.

The chain recombines TRBV28 with TRBJ1-4; 9 bases line up with TRBD1. Germline V gene sequence: CDR1 MDHEN, CDR2 SYDVKM. There are 16 residues in the CDR3. V lost 3 bases, J lost 5 bases, and 7 bases stayed unmatched. The CDR3 spells CASSFSFGTGNEKLFF. CDR3 nucleotide sequence: TGTGCCAGCAGTTTTTCGTTCGGGACAGGGAATGAAAAACTGTTTTTT.

This clone was picked up a small number of times. The J gene is TRBJ2-7, the V gene TRBV7-6; TRBD1 matches 8 bases. The CDR3 has 13 amino acids. J gave up 5 bases and V 3 bases, and 3 bases lay outside the gene matches. The germline V gene encodes CDR1 SGHVS and CDR2 FNYEAQ. The DNA of the CDR3 is TGTGCCAGCAGCTTTAACAGGGGGGACGAGCAGTACTTC. This codes for CASSFNRGDEQYF.

The chain combines TRBV18 with TRBJ1-2; D is unresolved. The CDR3 is 17 amino acids. Germline CDR1 is KGHSH and CDR2 is LQKENI. V lost 6 bases to trimming and J lost 3 bases, with 23 bases between them. The chain's CDR3 is CASSQREGDRGDYGYTF. DNA for the CDR3: TGTGCCAGCTCTCAACGGGAGGGAGATCGTGGCGACTATGGCTACACCTTC.